Below, 28 T cell receptor beta chains from the same sample are listed, as sequenced in a study of OX40 agonist ivuxolimab in advanced cancers. The method was immunoSEQ multiplex PCR; TCRdb's version includes in-frame clones alone and lacks a portion of them. The data show about 22,000 clones, roughly 86% seen once. The sequencing used CD4+ or CD8+ T cells sorted from blood, collected in a trial of the OX40 agonist ivuxolimab. The receptors come from an adult with an advanced solid tumor such as melanoma, head and neck, liver or kidney cancer.

The chain is built from TRBV7-8 and TRBJ1-1; D ambiguous. V shed 5 bases and J shed 1 base, with 11 bases lying between them. Germline-derived CDR1 and CDR2 are SGHVS and FQNEAQ. The CDR3 length is 14 residues. CDR3 coding DNA: TGTGCCAGCAGCCCAAGGACGGGGAACACTGAAGCTTTCTTT. As protein: CASSPRTGNTEAFF.

This chain connects TRBV7-6 to TRBJ2-5, with TRBD2 matching 10 bases. This CDR3 is 14 amino acids long. The germline V gene encodes CDR1 SGHVS and CDR2 FNYEAQ. Trimming removed 3 bases from V and 5 bases from J; junction bases left unmatched: 3. CDR3 sequence: CASSLGLAMETQYF. DNA of the CDR3: TGTGCCAGCAGCTTGGGACTAGCGATGGAGACCCAGTACTTC. Full variable domain (missing parts from reference TRBV7-6 and TRBJ2-5): GAGVSQSPRYKVTKRGQDVALRCDPISGHVSLYWYRQALGQGPEFLTYFNYEAQQDKSGLPNDRFSAERPEGSISTLTIQRTEQRDSAMYRCASSLGLAMETQYFGPGTRLLVL.

The rearrangement links TRBV13 to TRBJ2-7; no firm D call. Deletions cut 6 bases from V and 7 bases from J, with 16 bases between. The CDR3 is 13 amino acids. Germline V CDR1 and CDR2: PRHDT, FYEKMQ (reference sequence). CDR3: CASRTGRAGEQYF. The DNA of the CDR3 is TGTGCCAGCAGAACGGGCCGGGCTGGGGAGCAGTACTTC.

V and J are TRBV6-6 and TRBJ2-1; D is ambiguous. This CDR3 is 12 amino acids long. V lost 2 bases and J 5 bases, leaving 4 bases between the germline ends. CDR1 MNHNY and CDR2 SVGAGI come from the germline V gene (reference sequence). The CDR3 spells CASSYSNNEQFF. In DNA form, the CDR3 reads TGTGCCAGCAGTTACAGCAACAATGAGCAGTTCTTC.

The chain joins TRBV9 to TRBJ2-1; TRBD2 might be the D (5 bases). V was trimmed by 0 bases and J by 7 bases, leaving 14 bases between them. The CDR3 loop spans 15 amino acids. The germline CDR1 and CDR2 sequences are SGDLS and YYNGEE. This CDR3 reads CASSVAHGSRNEQFF. The CDR3 DNA reads TGTGCCAGCAGCGTAGCTCATGGGAGCAGGAATGAGCAGTTCTTC.

The chain links TRBV9 to TRBJ1-1; D may be TRBD1 (5 bases). V shed 0 bases and J shed 2 bases, with 5 bases lying between them. Germline V gene data show CDR1 as SGDLS and CDR2 as YYNGEE. The CDR3 has 13 residues. The CDR3, as DNA: TGTGCCAGCAGCGTAGGGACAAACACTGAAGCTTTCTTT. Protein product: CASSVGTNTEAFF.

This clone was detected once. V and J are TRBV25-1 and TRBJ2-7; perhaps TRBD2 as D (5 bases). The CDR3 is 14 residues long. The germline gives CDR1 MGHDK, CDR2 SYGVNS. V lost 5 bases to trimming and J lost 3 bases, with 14 bases between them. As DNA, the CDR3 is TGTGCCAGCAGTAAAGGACTCGAACACTACGAGCAGTACTTC. Protein sequence: CASSKGLEHYEQYF.

This clone was seen just once. CDR3 in DNA: TGTGCCAGCAGCTTAGGCGGACAGCCACGATTCTCCTACGAGCAGTACTTC. Its translation is CASSLGGQPRFSYEQYF. The V and J genes are TRBV11-3 and TRBJ2-7, with TRBD1 as a possible D gene (6 bases). CDR1 and CDR2 (germline): SGHNT, YENEEA. The CDR3 loop spans 17 amino acids. The V end lost 1 base, the J end lost 0 bases, and 16 bases lay between the germline ends.

The chain employs TRBV30 and TRBJ2-1, with D uncertain. CDR3 length: 12 residues. The ends were cut back, 2 bases at V and 6 bases at J, with 8 bases in the middle. Germline-derived CDR1 and CDR2 are GTSNPN and SVGIG (reference sequence). The CDR3, as DNA: TGTGCCTGGAGTTATAGGATCAATGAGCAGTTCTTC. Translating it yields CAWSYRINEQFF.

The CDR3: CASSQDQGRYTEAFF. DNA of the CDR3: TGTGCCAGCAGCCAAGATCAGGGTAGGTACACTGAAGCTTTCTTT. The chain carries TRBV4-2 and TRBJ1-1, with a tentative D call TRBD1 (5 bases). Between the trimmed V and J ends, which lost 0 bases and 3 bases, there was a span of 11 bases. CDR3 size: 15 residues. Germline V gene lookup returns CDR1 LGHNA and CDR2 YNFKEQ.

The rearrangement joins TRBV4-1 to TRBJ1-5; 7 bases match TRBD1. Germline V gene lookup returns CDR1 MGHRA and CDR2 YSYEKL. The CDR3 has 15 amino acids. The trim removed 2 bases at V and 4 bases at J, leaving 5 bases unmatched. The CDR3 sequence: CASSQTGQRNQPQHF. CDR3 nucleotide sequence: TGCGCCAGCAGCCAAACGGGACAGCGAAATCAGCCCCAGCATTTT.

The chain carries TRBV7-8 and TRBJ2-1, with TRBD2 matching 10 bases. There are 17 residues in the CDR3. Germline CDR1 is SGHVS and CDR2 is FQNEAQ. Trimming at V came to 1 base and at J to 8 bases, leaving 11 bases not matched to a gene. The CDR3 loop is CASSLGSGGASYYEQFF. The CDR3 DNA reads TGTGCCAGCAGCTTAGGGAGCGGGGGGGCTTCATACTATGAGCAGTTCTTC.

The gene calls are TRBV6-4 and TRBJ1-1, with TRBD1 matching over 8 bases. From germline, CDR1 is MRHNA and CDR2 SNTAGT. The junction had 11 bases not matched to a gene; V was cut back by 3 bases and J by 14 bases. CDR3 length: 13 residues. Here the CDR3 DNA reads TGTGCCAGCAGTGATCGGACAGGGACGCAGCTCTTCTTT. Its protein is CASSDRTGTQLFF.

The chain carries TRBV7-6 and TRBJ1-2; D gene uncertain. Germline V gene lookup returns CDR1 SGHVS and CDR2 FNYEAQ. The V and J ends lost 2 bases and 0 bases respectively, with 16 bases between them. This CDR3 has 17 amino acids. The CDR3 sequence is CASSLSPSRSTNYGYTF. CDR3 bases: TGTGCCAGCAGCTTAAGCCCCTCCCGGAGTACTAACTATGGCTACACCTTC.

V and J are TRBV9 and TRBJ2-3, with D tentatively TRBD1 (6 bases). V lost 6 bases and J 0 bases, leaving 20 bases between the germline ends. Germline V lookup: CDR1 SGDLS, CDR2 YYNGEE. The CDR3 sequence is 17 residues long. The DNA of the CDR3 is TGTGCCAGCACCCAGTCCCAGACAGGCCCTAGCACAGATACGCAGTATTTT. It codes for CASTQSQTGPSTDTQYF.

The CDR3 reads CASSLRQGAREQYF. Written as DNA, the CDR3 is TGTGCCAGCAGTTTGAGGCAGGGGGCGCGGGAGCAGTACTTC. The chain recombines TRBV27 with TRBJ2-7, with 8 bases that match TRBD1. Germline V CDR1 and CDR2: MNHEY, SMNVEV (reference sequence). The junction had 8 bases not matched to a gene; V was cut back by 3 bases and J by 7 bases. CDR3 size: 14 residues.

The chain uses TRBV7-8 and TRBJ2-3; possibly TRBD2 for D (6 bases). The V and J ends lost 11 bases and 0 bases respectively, with 15 bases between them. The length of the CDR3 is 14 residues. Germline lookup yields CDR1 SGHVS and CDR2 FQNEAQ. CDR3 sequence: CAANGGVSTDTQYF. In nucleotides, the CDR3 is TGTGCCGCGAACGGGGGAGTTAGCACAGATACGCAGTATTTT.

The chain links TRBV6-5 to TRBJ1-1; TRBD1 matches at 8 bases. CDR3 size: 15 residues. V dropped 4 bases and J dropped 1; count of bases not matched to a gene: 5. Germline loops: CDR1 MNHEY, CDR2 SVGAGI. The CDR3 bases are TGTGCCAGCAGTTCGACCGGGACAGGGAACACTGAAGCTTTCTTT. Residues: CASSSTGTGNTEAFF.

The chain has TRBV5-8 and TRBJ2-7, with unresolved D. Germline lookup yields CDR1 SGHTS and CDR2 YDEGEE. This CDR3 comprises 14 residues. V lost 2 bases to trimming and J lost 0 bases, with 9 bases between them. This CDR3 reads CASSFLNRSYEQYF. Written as DNA, the CDR3 is TGTGCCAGCAGCTTTCTCAATCGCTCCTACGAGCAGTACTTC.

V gene TRBV4-1 combines with J gene TRBJ2-7; 10 bases line up with TRBD1. With V trimmed by 4 bases and J by 0 bases, 12 bases remained unmatched. This CDR3 is 18 amino acids long. Germline V gene data show CDR1 as MGHRA and CDR2 as YSYEKL. The CDR3 loop reads CASSPAGGRTGGSYEQYF. CDR3 nucleotides: TGCGCCAGCAGCCCCGCCGGCGGGAGGACAGGGGGCTCCTACGAGCAGTACTTC.

V and J are TRBV27 and TRBJ2-2; the D is unclear. The V end was cut by 3 bases, the J end by 6 bases, with 14 bases between. The CDR3 consists of 15 residues. Germline values: CDR1 MNHEY, CDR2 SMNVEV (reference sequence). Here the CDR3 reads CASSFSPGKAGELFF. CDR3 bases: TGTGCCAGCAGTTTTTCTCCAGGCAAGGCCGGGGAGCTGTTTTTT.

The CDR3 region has the DNA TGTGCCAGCAGCTCTCGAGAAGGGGGGGATTTCTATGGCTACACCTTC. Its translation: CASSSREGGDFYGYTF. V is TRBV5-5 and J is TRBJ1-2; a weak D match, TRBD1 (6 bases). This CDR3 spans 16 amino acids. The ends were cut back, 3 bases at V and 4 bases at J, with 19 bases in the middle. CDR1 SGHKS and CDR2 YYEKEE come from the germline V gene (reference sequence).

The chain has TRBV28 and TRBJ2-1, with TRBD2 identical over 15 bases. Trimming removed 3 bases from V and 4 bases from J; junction bases left unmatched: 1. Per germline, CDR1 MDHEN and CDR2 SYDVKM. There are 16 residues in the CDR3. The CDR3 DNA follows: TGTGCCAGCAGTTTCGGGACTAGCGGGAGGTACAATGAGCAGTTCTTC. Protein sequence: CASSFGTSGRYNEQFF.

The V call is TRBV9, the J call TRBJ2-3; perhaps TRBD1 as D (6 bases). CDR1 and CDR2 (germline): SGDLS, YYNGEE. Trimming shortened V by 1 base and J by 2 bases, and 11 bases separated the two germline ends. The CDR3 contains 15 residues. The DNA of the CDR3 is TGTGCCAGCAGCGTACAGGGGACGAACACAGATACGCAGTATTTT. Translating gives CASSVQGTNTDTQYF.

The rearrangement uses TRBV4-1 and TRBJ2-7; TRBD1 matches 7 bases. The CDR3 is made up of 17 amino acids. V was pared by 1 base and J by 5 bases, with 14 bases of the junction left unmatched. CDR1 is MGHRA, CDR2 YSYEKL, per germline. As DNA, the CDR3 is TGCGCCAGCAGCCAAGTCCCGAGGGGGCCGCCTAGGAACGAGCAGTACTTC. Protein sequence: CASSQVPRGPPRNEQYF.

The chain uses TRBV27 and TRBJ1-1; D call uncertain. V dropped 4 bases and J dropped 2 bases, with 8 bases sitting between them. This CDR3 contains 13 residues. Per the germline V gene, CDR1 is MNHEY and CDR2 is SMNVEV (reference sequence). This CDR3 reads CASSYSRNTEAFF. The CDR3 DNA reads as TGTGCCAGCAGTTACAGCCGTAACACTGAAGCTTTCTTT.

The gene calls are TRBV28 and TRBJ2-2, with TRBD1 as a possible D gene (5 bases). V lost 2 bases and J 2 bases, leaving 9 bases between the germline ends. This CDR3 comprises 15 residues. Germline CDR1 and CDR2: MDHEN and SYDVKM. CDR3 sequence (DNA): TGTGCCAGCAGTTTACCCAGGGTAAACACCGGGGAGCTGTTTTTT. As protein: CASSLPRVNTGELFF.

The chain couples TRBV27 to TRBJ2-1, with 14 nucleotides matching TRBD2. Germline CDR1 reads MNHEY; CDR2 reads SMNVEV (reference sequence). The length of the CDR3 is 14 residues. V trimming: 5 bases; J trimming: 11 bases; junction bases outside the gene matches: 5. CDR3: CASSTGTSGSQQFF. In nucleotides, the CDR3 is TGTGCCAGCAGTACCGGGACTAGCGGGAGCCAGCAGTTCTTC.